This is a list of T cell receptor beta chains from one sample in a study of control samples from healthy donors and cancer patients. Produced via immunoSEQ multiplex PCR; TCRdb's table is partial and in-frame only. Here the sample spans 170,000 or so clones, approximately 95% being singletons. The sequencing input was blood. These receptors were collected from a man aged 18 to 29 in good health. Each CDR3 is given with its conserved first and last residue. Each record gives: D gene, J gene, clone size, V gene, CDR3 protein, CDR3 DNA. A D gene is named only where the DNA matches it firmly. The listing skips clone size in some rows; elsewhere it reads once, few, many or a size class.

>.|TRBJ2-4|.|TRBV20-1
CSASRSEHLLAKNIQYF
TGCAGTGCTAGTAGGTCGGAACATCTCCTAGCCAAAAACATTCAGTACTTC
>.|TRBJ2-7|.|TRBV5-1
CASSLGRPSAAYEQYF
TGCGCCAGCAGCTTGGGTCGACCGTCGGCGGCCTACGAGCAGTACTTC
>TRBD1|TRBJ2-6|.|TRBV7-3
CASSLTLGQGGGSGANVLTF
TGTGCCAGCAGCTTAACGTTAGGACAGGGGGGAGGCTCTGGGGCCAACGTCCTGACTTTC
>.|TRBJ2-1|.|TRBV14
CASSSKVNEQFF
TGTGCCAGCAGCTCAAAGGTAAATGAGCAGTTCTTC
>.|TRBJ2-5|once|TRBV5-5
CASSRDLQETQYF
TGTGCCAGCAGCAGGGACCTCCAAGAGACCCAGTACTTC
>.|TRBJ1-3|.|TRBV5-1
CASSSDTNSGNTIYF
TGCGCCAGCAGCTCGGACACCAACTCTGGAAACACCATATATTTT
>.|TRBJ1-4|.|TRBV12-3/TRBV12-4
CASRGDSEKLFF
TGTGCCAGCAGGGGGGATAGTGAAAAACTGTTTTTT
>TRBD2|TRBJ2-1|.|TRBV2
CASSLGGGKQFF
TGTGCCAGCAGTCTTGGGGGGGGGAAGCAGTTCTTC
>TRBD2|TRBJ2-6|.|TRBV7-8
CASSPLSGGIVGANVLTF
TGTGCCAGCAGCCCCCTATCGGGAGGTATCGTCGGGGCCAACGTCCTGACTTTC
>.|TRBJ2-2|.|TRBV2
CASLYMGTGELFF
TGTGCCAGCCTATATATGGGCACCGGGGAGCTGTTTTTT
>TRBD1|TRBJ1-6|.|TRBV2
CASSALQGRDSPLHF
TGTGCCAGCAGTGCCCTACAGGGGAGAGATTCACCCCTCCACTTT
>.|TRBJ1-5|.|TRBV9
CASSGRGINQPQHF
TGTGCCAGCAGCGGCCGGGGGATTAATCAGCCCCAGCATTTT
>.|TRBJ1-5|few|TRBV2
CASSDRQNSNQPQHF
TGTGCCAGCAGTGACAGGCAAAATAGCAATCAGCCCCAGCATTTT
>.|TRBJ1-6|.|TRBV19
CASSIGGGSSYNSPLHF
TGTGCCAGTAGTATTGGAGGAGGAAGCTCCTATAATTCACCCCTCCACTTT
>TRBD1|TRBJ1-2|.|TRBV30
CAWSGAGGGYTF
TGTGCCTGGAGTGGGGCAGGGGGCGGCTACACCTTC
>TRBD2|TRBJ2-2|once|TRBV3-1/TRBV3-2
CASSLAGTTNTGELFF
TGTGCCAGCAGCCTAGCCGGGACTACGAACACCGGGGAGCTGTTTTTT
>.|TRBJ1-1|.|TRBV6-1
CASSDGVNTEAFF
TGTGCCAGCAGTGACGGGGTGAACACTGAAGCTTTCTTT
>TRBD1|TRBJ1-1|once|TRBV5-1
CASSFGQDRAEAFF
TGCGCCAGCAGCTTTGGACAGGATCGGGCTGAAGCTTTCTTT
>.|TRBJ1-1|once|TRBV7-3
CASSYPGDTTEAFF
TGTGCCAGCAGCTACCCAGGGGATACCACTGAAGCTTTCTTT
>.|TRBJ2-2|.|TRBV2
CASSLGFGPGGELFF
.
>.|TRBJ2-1|.|TRBV5-4
CASSFRSGPRHNEQFF
TGTGCCAGCAGCTTTCGTTCGGGGCCAAGGCACAATGAGCAGTTCTTC
>.|TRBJ1-1|.|TRBV6-1
CASSEIGLAATEAFF
TGTGCCAGCAGTGAGATCGGTTTAGCGGCCACTGAAGCTTTCTTT
>TRBD2|TRBJ2-3|.|TRBV19
CASSPAGERGDTQYF
TGTGCCAGTAGTCCAGCGGGGGAGCGGGGAGATACGCAGTATTTT
>.|TRBJ2-1|.|TRBV6-5
CASRRAYNEQFF
TGTGCCAGTAGGAGGGCCTACAATGAGCAGTTCTTC
>TRBD1|TRBJ1-1|.|TRBV5-1
CASSLASTGVGTEAFF
TGCGCCAGCAGCTTGGCCTCTACAGGGGTTGGCACTGAAGCTTTCTTT
>.|TRBJ1-3|.|TRBV29-1
CSVERESGNTIYF
TGCAGCGTTGAAAGGGAGAGTGGAAACACCATATATTTT
>.|TRBJ2-7|.|TRBV28
CASSFTGTRYYEQYF
TGTGCCAGCAGTTTTACCGGGACAAGATACTACGAGCAGTACTTC
>TRBD2|TRBJ2-1|.|TRBV6-5
CASSQRGGNEQFF
TGTGCCAGCAGCCAGCGGGGTGGGAATGAGCAGTTCTTC
>.|TRBJ2-3|once|TRBV14
CASSKQGNTQYF
TGTGCCAGCAGCAAACAGGGAAATACGCAGTATTTT
>TRBD1|TRBJ2-1|many|TRBV13
CASSFVQGATYNEQFF
TGTGCCAGCAGCTTTGTACAGGGGGCAACCTACAATGAGCAGTTCTTC
>.|TRBJ2-5|.|TRBV9
CASSVAVSGHQETQYF
TGTGCCAGCAGCGTAGCTGTTAGCGGCCACCAAGAGACCCAGTACTTC
>.|TRBJ1-2|.|TRBV4-1
CASSGSNYGYTF
TGCGCCAGCAGCGGCAGTAACTATGGCTACACCTTC
>.|TRBJ1-1|.|TRBV27
CASSRIGTAEAFF
TGTGCCAGCAGCCGAATCGGGACGGCTGAAGCTTTCTTT
>.|TRBJ2-3|once|TRBV5-1
CASSFTDTQYF
TGCGCCAGCAGCTTCACAGATACGCAGTATTTT
>.|TRBJ2-3|once|TRBV29-1
CSVNRANTDTQYF
TGCAGCGTTAACAGAGCCAACACAGATACGCAGTATTTT
>TRBD2|TRBJ2-1|.|TRBV9
CASSVSGGLGMDEQFF
TGTGCCAGCAGCGTTAGCGGGGGATTAGGAATGGATGAGCAGTTCTTC
>TRBD1|TRBJ1-6|.|TRBV6-4
CASSATGGGGTLHF
TGTGCCAGCAGTGCCACAGGGGGCGGCGGGACCCTCCACTTT
>.|TRBJ1-2|.|TRBV6-6
CASSATGNYGYTF
TGTGCCAGCAGTGCTACAGGGAACTATGGCTACACCTTC
>.|TRBJ2-7|.|TRBV13
CASSSQTGPYEQYF
TGTGCCAGCAGCTCCCAGACAGGTCCCTACGAGCAGTACTTC
>.|TRBJ2-3|.|TRBV18
CASSNQDTQYF
TGTGCCAGCTCTAATCAAGATACGCAGTATTTT
>.|TRBJ1-1|.|TRBV19
CASSMNPNTEAFF
TGTGCCAGTAGTATGAACCCGAACACTGAAGCTTTCTTT
>TRBD2|TRBJ2-3|.|TRBV3-1/TRBV3-2
CASSQEIRASGGRTADTQYF
TGTGCCAGCAGCCAAGAGATTAGGGCTAGCGGGGGGCGTACTGCAGATACGCAGTATTTT
>TRBD2|TRBJ2-3|.|TRBV7-9
CASKLAGGTDTQYF
TGTGCCAGCAAACTAGCGGGGGGCACAGATACGCAGTATTTT
>TRBD2|TRBJ2-5|.|TRBV7-3
CASSYLPGTSGANYGETQYF
TGTGCCAGCAGCTACCTGCCGGGGACTAGCGGGGCCAATTATGGAGAGACCCAGTACTTC
>TRBD1|TRBJ2-7|.|TRBV3-1/TRBV3-2
CASSRGQGGYEQYF
TGTGCCAGCAGCCGCGGACAGGGAGGCTACGAGCAGTACTTC
>TRBD1|TRBJ2-4|.|TRBV20-1
CSASPAGGEAKNIQYF
TGCAGTGCTAGTCCCGCAGGGGGCGAGGCCAAAAACATTCAGTACTTC
>TRBD1|TRBJ2-1|.|TRBV3-1/TRBV3-2
CASSQDRVQGVRRGYEQFF
TGTGCCAGCAGCCAAGATCGGGTACAGGGGGTGAGAAGGGGGTATGAGCAGTTCTTC